This T cell receptor (beta chain) emerged from a study of a mutant IDH1 vaccine in newly diagnosed glioma. The overall study: Vaccination was launched 4-6 weeks after radiotherapy alone, or with temozolomide cycles. The treated population exhibited a male proportion of roughly 60%, a female proportion of roughly 38%, and a mean age of around 40 years. Patients' prior therapy spanned radiotherapy, temozolomide, or both; most underwent both.

Notes on this clone: Its antigen is not known.

Measured with immunoSEQ multiplex PCR; TCRdb has only the in-frame clones, and not every one. The data show around 30,000 clones, 90% seen once. This CDR3 is built from 13 residues. Trimming shortened V by 4 bases and J by 5 bases, and 11 bases separated the two germline ends. In germline, CDR1 is LNHDA, CDR2 SQIVND (reference sequence). The time point: week 11, during vaccination. The vaccine gave 300 ug of a 20-mer mutant IDH1 peptide subcutaneously per dose. Donors harbored newly found WHO grade 3 or 4 IDH1-mutant, ATRX-lost astrocytomas. The sequence came from a man aged 18 to 29 with glioma. This chain joins TRBV19 and TRBJ2-5, with D unclear. Sequenced here: PBMCs, sampled from a glioma patient whose treatment included an IDH1 peptide vaccine. The CDR3 DNA sequence: TGTGCCAGTAGTAGCCCGAGCGAGGAGACCCAGTACTTC. This gives the protein CASSSPSEETQYF.